Shown below are 7 T cell receptor beta chains from a single sample sequenced in a study of beta chain features in type 1 diabetes. The isolated RNA, all of it, was reverse transcribed, so expressed TCRB transcripts were what got sequenced. The repertoire was sequenced with immunoSEQ multiplex PCR; TCRdb's copy has only in-frame clones and lacks some. The table has 150,000 to 200,000 clones, 7.5% to 9.5% seen once. Source material: central memory CD4+ T cells from blood. These receptor sequences come from a young woman in good health.

The chain carries TRBV7-2 and TRBJ2-1; 7 bases line up with TRBD1. CDR3 length: 15 residues. Trimming at V came to 1 base and at J to 6 bases, leaving 6 bases not matched to a gene. CDR1 SGHTA and CDR2 FQGNSA come from the germline V gene. The CDR3 nucleotides are TGTGCCAGCAGCTTAGAACAGGGGTCTAGCAATGAGCAGTTCTTC. It encodes CASSLEQGSSNEQFF.

This clone was detected only a few times. The genes are TRBV11-2 and TRBJ2-1; TRBD2 agrees at 12 bases. V was pared by 3 bases and J by 3 bases, with 3 bases of the junction left unmatched. The CDR3 has 16 residues. From germline, CDR1 is SGHAT and CDR2 FQNNGV. The CDR3 nucleotides read TGTGCCAGCAGCTTGAGACTAGCGGGAGTCTACAATGAGCAGTTCTTC. It is translated as CASSLRLAGVYNEQFF. The full variable domain, rest sourced from reference TRBV11-2 and TRBJ2-1, is EAGVAQSPRYKIIEKRQSVAFWCNPISGHATLYWYQQILGQGPKLLIQFQNNGVVDDSQLPKDRFSAERLKGVDSTLKIQPAKLEDSAVYLCASSLRLAGVYNEQFFGPGTRLTVL.

The rearrangement links TRBV10-3 to TRBJ2-1; 8 bases are shared with TRBD2. V lost 7 bases, J lost 2 bases, and 10 bases stayed unmatched. The CDR3 runs to 16 residues. Germline loops: CDR1 ENHRY, CDR2 SYGVKD. Written as DNA, the CDR3 is TGTGCCATCACCCCTTCTGGCGGGAGGACCTACAATGAGCAGTTCTTC. This encodes CAITPSGGRTYNEQFF.

This clone came up many times. The rearrangement uses TRBV27 and TRBJ2-6; no clear D. Trimming left V 8 bases short and J 1 base short, with 6 bases between. This CDR3 is 13 amino acids long. In germline, CDR1 is MNHEY, CDR2 SMNVEV (reference sequence). The CDR3 sequence: CASARSGANVLTF. DNA of the CDR3: TGTGCCAGCGCGAGATCTGGGGCCAACGTCCTGACTTTC.

This clone was detected a few times. CDR3 in amino acids: CASSLFDRTYGYTF. CDR3 DNA: TGCGCCAGCAGCTTATTTGACAGGACCTATGGCTACACCTTC. The chain uses TRBV5-1 and TRBJ1-2; D possibly corresponds to TRBD1 (6 bases). CDR3 length equals 14 residues. V was pared by 2 bases and J by 4 bases, with 12 bases between. The germline V gene encodes CDR1 SGHRS and CDR2 YFSETQ.

The rearrangement links TRBV7-9 to TRBJ1-3, with 12 positions matching TRBD1. The trim removed 5 bases at V and 3 bases at J, leaving 8 bases unmatched. The CDR3 totals 17 residues. Germline V gives CDR1 SEHNR, CDR2 FQNEAQ (reference sequence). CDR3 sequence: CASSPSGDRGHGNTIYF. The CDR3 nucleotides read TGTGCCAGCAGCCCATCTGGGGACAGGGGGCATGGAAACACCATATATTTT. Drawing the rest from reference TRBV7-9 and TRBJ1-3, the complete variable domain is DTGVSQNPRHKITKRGQNVTFRCDPISEHNRLYWYRQTLGQGPEFLTYFQNEAQLEKSRLLSDRFSAERPKGSFSTLEIQRTEQGDSAMYLCASSPSGDRGHGNTIYFGEGSWLTVV.

This clone was seen only a few times. This sequence joins TRBV4-3 and TRBJ2-6; 7 bases match TRBD1. The trim removed 1 base at V and 0 bases at J, leaving 6 bases unmatched. CDR3 length: 18 amino acids. Germline V gene sequence: CDR1 LGHNA, CDR2 YSLEER. CDR3 nucleotide sequence: TGCGCCAGCAGCCAAGGACAGGGTCGAAGCTCTGGGGCCAACGTCCTGACTTTC. As protein: CASSQGQGRSSGANVLTF.